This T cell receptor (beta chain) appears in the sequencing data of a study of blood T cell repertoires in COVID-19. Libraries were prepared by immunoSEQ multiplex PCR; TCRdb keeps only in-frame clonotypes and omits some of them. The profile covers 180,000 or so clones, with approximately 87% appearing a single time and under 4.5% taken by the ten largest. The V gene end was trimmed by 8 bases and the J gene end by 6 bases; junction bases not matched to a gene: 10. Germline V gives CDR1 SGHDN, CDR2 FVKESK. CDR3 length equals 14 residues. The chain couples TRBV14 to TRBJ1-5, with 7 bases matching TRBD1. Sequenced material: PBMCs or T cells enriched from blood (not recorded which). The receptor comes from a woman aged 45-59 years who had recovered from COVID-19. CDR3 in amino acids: CASRGQVDCQPQHF. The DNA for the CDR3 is TGTGCCAGCCGCGGACAGGTCGATTGTCAGCCCCAGCATTTT.